The entry below describes one T cell receptor (beta chain). This receptor's antigen is unknown. Base qualities are missing; no much larger clone stands one base away. One collaborating source in Seattle enrolled patients while the patients were actively infected and followed the patients over time throughout the course of disease. The collaborating institutions used their own protocols to collect whole blood in K2EDTA tubes. Collaborator samples were shipped for TCRbeta analysis as frozen whole blood, isolated PBMCs, or DNA extracted from either sample type. The data were obtained in a study of blood T cell repertoires in COVID-19 (TCRdb year 2020). Study-wide context: Samples from collaborators originated in the United States, Italy and Spain and spanned both the acute and convalescent phases of COVID-19. The repertoires were made available in a free public database intended to serve as a resource for research on the immune response to SARS-CoV-2. Deeply sampled blood TCRbeta repertoires from subjects exposed to, actively infected with, or recovered from COVID-19 were included in the dataset. The prospective study material was composed of cDNA or gDNA derived from T cells, B-cell-depleted T cells, or PBMCs. Samples came from the ongoing ImmuneRACE study (first 160 participants) plus 1,254 subjects from 6 global collaborators. Sample metadata almost always included a de-identified subject ID, COVID-19 status, age in years and sex. Where available, HLA class I and class II types were obtained from metadata supplied by the sample provider rather than from assay-based typing. The paper's findings and limits, for the study overall: The quantity of clinical and demographic metadata differed by source and by participant and was supplied without curation.

TCRbeta CDR3 regions were amplified from genomic DNA using the immunoSEQ Assay, a bias-controlled multiplex PCR. As for the authors' bioinformatics: The number of nucleated cells in each sample was estimated from the amplification of reference gene primers within the assay. Sequence reads were collapsed and filtered to measure the absolute abundance of every unique TCRbeta CDR3 rearrangement. For each sample, productive Simpson clonality was calculated as the square root of Simpson's diversity index across productive rearrangements. The table was pulled from immuneACCESS by TCRdb, which kept in-frame rearrangements only. Such tables lose some clones; where checked, under half of the loss comes from unresolved V genes, and the rest has no known cause. D and trimming were read from the DNA, whereas the V and J calls and clone size are those reported in that table. The table for this sample lists about 230,000 clones; around 84% of them were counted only once. The ten largest clonotypes hold about 9.9% of the sample.

CDR1 MRHNA and CDR2 SNTAGT were looked up in the germline V gene. V was cut back by 5 bases and J by 1 base, leaving a gap of 8 bases between them. The CDR3, from cysteine to phenylalanine, totals 13 residues. Left in the record is the CDR3 DNA by itself, 39 bases read in frame from the first base. This chain is built from TRBV6-4 and TRBJ1-1, with the D gene not clear enough to name. The sequencing sample was made of peripheral blood. The TCR originated in a man aged 50 to 60 with COVID-19, enrolled during active disease. Here the CDR3 is given as CASSSFQNTEAFF. The sequenced DNA is TGTGCCAGCAGTAGCTTTCAGAACACTGAAGCTTTCTTT.